A single T cell receptor beta chain is shown here with its context. The deep-level immunoSEQ assay was used. PCR replicates performed on unsorted PBMC used around 0.3 ug DNA, around 30,000 T cell genomes. Measured with immunoSEQ multiplex PCR; TCRdb has only the in-frame clones, and not every one. The sample holds around 500,000 clones, 70% to 80% seen once. This specimen comes from a study of shared clonotypes between healthy human individuals. Study-level background: The study drew on two women and a few men aged 18 to 49 as donors.

Trimming removed 6 bases from V and 0 bases from J; junction bases left unmatched: 11. Germline CDR1 is MDHEN and CDR2 is SYDVKM. This CDR3 is built from 19 residues. The chain uses TRBV28 and TRBJ2-1; 13 nucleotides line up with TRBD2. The sequenced sample was PBMCs. The clonotype was recovered from a woman aged 40 to 55 in good health. Some clones in this sample may be carry-over from other donors' samples. This CDR3 is CASSPLGTSGDSSYNEQFF. For the CDR3, the DNA is TGTGCCAGCAGCCCCCTGGGGACTAGCGGGGATAGCTCCTACAATGAGCAGTTCTTC.